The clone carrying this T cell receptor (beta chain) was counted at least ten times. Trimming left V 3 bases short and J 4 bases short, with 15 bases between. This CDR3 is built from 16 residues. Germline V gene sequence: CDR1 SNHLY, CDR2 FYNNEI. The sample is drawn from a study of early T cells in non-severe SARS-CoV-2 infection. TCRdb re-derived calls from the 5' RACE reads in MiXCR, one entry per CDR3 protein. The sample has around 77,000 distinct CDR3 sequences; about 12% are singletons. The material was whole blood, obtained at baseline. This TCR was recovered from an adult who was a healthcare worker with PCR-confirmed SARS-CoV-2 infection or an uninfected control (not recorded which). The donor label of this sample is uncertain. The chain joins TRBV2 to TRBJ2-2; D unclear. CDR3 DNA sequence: TGTGCCAGCAGTGACTACGACTCATCCGGCACCGGGGAGCTGTTTTTT. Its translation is CASSDYDSSGTGELFF.